The rows below give T cell receptor delta chains drawn from one sample of a study of Vδ1+ human thymocytes. TCRdb fed the multiplex PCR reads to CATT. The sample yields around 23,000 delta-chain clones, roughly 6.7% seen once. The sequenced material came from Vdelta1+ gamma-delta thymocytes from the thymus. These receptors were obtained from a girl under three years old who had congenital heart surgery. Both conserved end residues are part of each CDR3. The D gene is left open where the match is weak. The size entry is marked missing in some rows and otherwise reads once, few, many or a size class.

clone size: .; J gene: TRDJ1; V gene: TRDV1; D gene: TRDD3; CDR3 DNA: TGTGCTCTTGGGGAACTATACCCTAGGACTGGGGGACCCCCAAACACCGATAAACTCATCTTT; CDR3 protein: CALGELYPRTGGPPNTDKLIF
clone size: few; J gene: TRDJ1; V gene: TRDV2; D gene: TRDD3; CDR3 DNA: TGTGCCTGTGACACCGGTATCCTCTACTGGGGGACCGACAAACTCATCTTT; CDR3 protein: CACDTGILYWGTDKLIF
clone size: few; J gene: TRDJ1; V gene: TRDV1; D gene: .; CDR3 DNA: TGTGCTCTTGGGGAACGAAGGGATCCGTACACCGATAAACTCATCTTT; CDR3 protein: CALGERRDPYTDKLIF
clone size: .; J gene: TRDJ1; V gene: TRDV1; D gene: TRDD2; CDR3 DNA: TGTGCTCTTGGGGAATGTTCCTACTCCGATAAACTCATCTTT; CDR3 protein: CALGECSYSDKLIF
clone size: .; J gene: TRDJ1; V gene: TRDV1; D gene: TRDD3; CDR3 DNA: TGTGCTCTTGGGGAACGGGGCTACAAAAAGACGTGGGGGATACTCGCCGATAAACTCATCTTT; CDR3 protein: CALGERGYKKTWGILADKLIF
clone size: .; J gene: TRDJ1; V gene: TRDV1; D gene: TRDD3; CDR3 DNA: TGTGCTCTTGGGGAGTACAGATCCACCTGGGGGATACGGAGCGATAAACTCATCTTT; CDR3 protein: CALGEYRSTWGIRSDKLIF
clone size: few; J gene: TRDJ1; V gene: TRDV1; D gene: TRDD3; CDR3 DNA: TGTGCTCTTGGGGATCTACTACTACGAGGGGATATGTACACCGATAAACTCATCTTT; CDR3 protein: CALGDLLLRGDMYTDKLIF
clone size: few; J gene: TRDJ1; V gene: TRDV1; D gene: TRDD3; CDR3 DNA: TGTGCTCTTGGGGAAGCGCCCATAATGGAACTGGGGGTTAACTACACCGATAAACTCATCTTT; CDR3 protein: CALGEAPIMELGVNYTDKLIF
clone size: few; J gene: TRDJ1; V gene: TRDV1; D gene: .; CDR3 DNA: TGTGCTCTTGGGGAACTTACGAAGTTCCTACAGGAGTACTGGGGGCCCCCGTACACCGATAAACTCATCTTT; CDR3 protein: CALGELTKFLQEYWGPPYTDKLIF
clone size: few; J gene: TRDJ1; V gene: TRDV1; D gene: .; CDR3 DNA: TGTGCTCTTGGGGAGTCCCTTCAGTTCCTACTGTTGGGGGATGGGAGGAATGATAAACTCATCTTT; CDR3 protein: CALGESLQFLLLGDGRNDKLIF
clone size: .; J gene: TRDJ1; V gene: TRDV1; D gene: .; CDR3 DNA: TGTGCTCTTGGGGAAGGCCCCCCCTGGGCCGATAAACTCATCTTT; CDR3 protein: CALGEGPPWADKLIF
clone size: few; J gene: TRDJ1; V gene: TRDV1; D gene: TRDD2; CDR3 DNA: TGTGCTCTTGGGGAACACCCCTTCCTACGGAAGTCAATGGGGTACACCGATAAACTCATCTTT; CDR3 protein: CALGEHPFLRKSMGYTDKLIF
clone size: few; J gene: TRDJ1; V gene: TRDV1; D gene: TRDD2; CDR3 DNA: TGTGCTCTTGGGGAACACCCTTCCTACAGGGTTGGGACGACATACACCGATAAACTCATCTTT; CDR3 protein: CALGEHPSYRVGTTYTDKLIF
clone size: few; J gene: TRDJ1; V gene: TRDV1; D gene: TRDD3; CDR3 DNA: TGTGCTCTTGGGGAACTGGGCCTACGTCTGGGGGATGGAGGTAAACTCATCTTT; CDR3 protein: CALGELGLRLGDGGKLIF
clone size: .; J gene: TRDJ1; V gene: TRDV1; D gene: TRDD3; CDR3 DNA: TGTGCTCTTGGGGAACGCCCCCTTCTGAACTGGGGATTCACCGATAAACTCATCTTT; CDR3 protein: CALGERPLLNWGFTDKLIF
clone size: .; J gene: TRDJ1; V gene: TRDV1; D gene: .; CDR3 DNA: TGTGCTCTTGGTGGCTCTACGGGTACTTACACCGATAAACTCATCTTT; CDR3 protein: CALGGSTGTYTDKLIF
clone size: .; J gene: TRDJ1; V gene: TRDV1; D gene: TRDD3; CDR3 DNA: TGTGCTCTTGGGGAACGTGCAGTTCCCGCCCCATACTGGGGGATGCCCCACACCGATAAACTCATCTTT; CDR3 protein: CALGERAVPAPYWGMPHTDKLIF
clone size: .; J gene: TRDJ1; V gene: TRDV1; D gene: TRDD3; CDR3 DNA: TGTGCCCTTGGGGAACCCAGGTTTTGCTTACCTTCCACTGGGGGAAAACATCTTAAACTCATCTTT; CDR3 protein: CALGEPRFCLPSTGGKHLKLIF
clone size: few; J gene: TRDJ1; V gene: TRDV1; D gene: TRDD3; CDR3 DNA: TGTGCTCTTGGGGAACGGGAATCCTACGATCACTGGGGGCTTGAATACACCGATAAACTCATCTTT; CDR3 protein: CALGERESYDHWGLEYTDKLIF
clone size: few; J gene: TRDJ1; V gene: TRDV1; D gene: TRDD3; CDR3 DNA: TGTGCTCTTGGGGTTAGTCACGGCTTCCTGCAAACTGGGGGATCCGCGTACACCGATAAACTCATCTTT; CDR3 protein: CALGVSHGFLQTGGSAYTDKLIF